This is a list of T cell receptor beta chains from one sample in a study of T-cell reconstitution after alpha-beta-depleted transplantation in children. TCRdb re-called the PCR reads with MiXCR, one entry per CDR3 protein. In the table there are some 280,000 distinct CDR3 sequences, roughly 9.5% of which are singletons. Here the sequenced sample was PBMCs from the stem cell graft donor, taken from the stem cell graft. The receptors shown here come from a human donor who donated a stem cell graft to a child with SCID. Both conserved end residues are part of each CDR3. Fields, in order: J gene, D gene, V gene, clone size, CDR3 DNA, CDR3 protein. The D gene is left open where the match is weak. Clone size is not always given. Where it is, it says once, few, many or a class for expanded clones.

TRBJ1-1,.,TRBV12-3/TRBV12-4,many,TGTGCCAGCACCCCCAGCAAGAACACTGAAGCTTTCTTT,CASTPSKNTEAFF
TRBJ2-2,.,TRBV5-1,many,TGCGCCAGCAGTAGGGAGACGAACACCGGGGAGCTGTTTTTT,CASSRETNTGELFF
TRBJ2-3,TRBD1,TRBV20-1,.,TGCAGTGCTGGGGGACAGGGGGCAGATACGCAGTATTTT,CSAGGQGADTQYF
TRBJ1-1,TRBD1,TRBV5-1,many,TGCGCCAGCAGCTTGGGAGGACAGGGGGCCACTGAAGCTTTCTTT,CASSLGGQGATEAFF
TRBJ1-5,.,TRBV5-6,few,TGTGCCAGCAGCTCCCGGCTGGACGGGTATCAGCCCCAGCATTTT,CASSSRLDGYQPQHF
TRBJ2-5,TRBD1,TRBV5-1,.,TGCGCCAGCAGCCTTAGGACAGGGCGGGCGGAGACCCAGTACTTC,CASSLRTGRAETQYF
TRBJ2-5,.,TRBV4-1,.,TGCGCCAGCAGCCAAGATCCCCAAGAGACCCAGTACTTC,CASSQDPQETQYF
TRBJ2-1,.,TRBV18,.,TGTGCCAGCTCACCACCCTCGCCGTCCGGGTACAATGAGCAGTTCTTC,CASSPPSPSGYNEQFF
TRBJ2-7,.,TRBV7-8,.,TGTGCCAGCAGCCCCCTTCTGTCCCTTACAGGCGAGCAGTACTTC,CASSPLLSLTGEQYF
TRBJ2-2,.,TRBV14,few,TGTGCCAGCAGCCAACCGGGGATTAACACCGGGGAGCTGTTTTTT,CASSQPGINTGELFF
TRBJ2-7,TRBD1,TRBV28,.,TGTGCCAGCCTCGGACAGGGTCAGGGGTACGAGCAGTACTTC,CASLGQGQGYEQYF
TRBJ2-7,.,TRBV12-3/TRBV12-4,.,TGTGCCAGCAGGCGCACGGAGGGGTCTGAGCAGTACTTC,CASRRTEGSEQYF
TRBJ1-1,.,TRBV5-5,few,TGTGCCAGCAGCATCCTCCTGGACAGGAACACTGAAGCTTTCTTT,CASSILLDRNTEAFF
TRBJ2-1,TRBD2,TRBV7-3,.,TGTGCCAGCAGCTTAGACGCTAGCGGAAACAATGAGCAGTTCTTC,CASSLDASGNNEQFF
TRBJ2-3,.,TRBV15,.,TGTGCCACCAGCCCCCGAATGGCAGGCGGGGCAGATACGCAGTATTTT,CATSPRMAGGADTQYF
TRBJ2-7,.,TRBV4-1,few,TGCGCCAGCAGCCAAGGGGCGGGCGACTACGAGCAGTACTTC,CASSQGAGDYEQYF
TRBJ1-5,.,TRBV5-6,many,TGTGCCAGCAGCTACTCGGGTGGGCCCCAGCATTTT,CASSYSGGPQHF
TRBJ2-7,TRBD1,TRBV12-3/TRBV12-4,.,TGTGCCAGCAGCACTAGGGGACAGTGGGCGAACGAGCAGTACTTC,CASSTRGQWANEQYF
TRBJ1-3,.,TRBV12-3/TRBV12-4,.,TGTGCCAGCAGCCGACAATCATTTGACACCATATATTTT,CASSRQSFDTIYF
TRBJ2-1,TRBD1,TRBV5-1,few,TGCGCCAGCAGCCTCCGACCCGGGACAGGGTCTTCTGAGCAGTTCTTC,CASSLRPGTGSSEQFF
TRBJ1-1,.,TRBV5-6,many,TGTGCCAGCAGCCGGGGGACGGGGGGAGCTGAAGCTTTCTTT,CASSRGTGGAEAFF
TRBJ1-2,.,TRBV3-1,few,TGTGCCAGCAGCCCAGGAGGGGCTCCAGGCTATGGCTACACCTTC,CASSPGGAPGYGYTF
TRBJ2-5,.,TRBV19,many,TGTGCCACCGGGACCGCGTACCAAGAGACCCAGTACTTC,CATGTAYQETQYF
TRBJ1-1,.,TRBV29-1,.,TGCAGCGTTGTAGGGTGGGGGAACACTGAAGCTTTCTTT,CSVVGWGNTEAFF
TRBJ2-2,TRBD2,TRBV12-3/TRBV12-4,few,TGTGCCAGCAGTTCCCGGGGCTTTCTAGCGGGGGGGCTCAACACCGGGGAGCTGTTTTTT,CASSSRGFLAGGLNTGELFF
TRBJ2-3,.,TRBV7-9,.,TGTGCCAGCAGATCCTCGGGGCAGGGACCAGATACGCAGTATTTT,CASRSSGQGPDTQYF
TRBJ2-2,.,TRBV18,few,TGTGCCAGCTCACCAGCTCGGGGCCTTACGAACACCGGGGAGCTGTTTTTT,CASSPARGLTNTGELFF
TRBJ1-5,.,TRBV6-1,.,TGTGCCACCAAATCAACCAACACTGGCAATCAGCCCCAGCATTTT,CATKSTNTGNQPQHF
TRBJ2-7,.,TRBV4-1,many,TGCGCCAGCAGCCAAGATTTCGGCGAGCAGTACTTC,CASSQDFGEQYF
TRBJ2-7,.,TRBV12-3/TRBV12-4,few,TGTGCCAGCAGGTCCGACCCACAGCACCCCGAGCAGTACTTC,CASRSDPQHPEQYF
TRBJ1-2,.,TRBV20-1,few,TGCAGTGCTAGTTCTAACTATGGCTACACCTTC,CSASSNYGYTF
TRBJ2-7,.,TRBV20-1,few,TGCAGTGCTAGAGACGGACGGAGAAGCTCCTACGAGCAGTACTTC,CSARDGRRSSYEQYF
TRBJ2-1,TRBD2,TRBV7-2,few,TGTGCCAGCAGCTTAATCGGGGGGGCGGGTGAGCAGTTCTTC,CASSLIGGAGEQFF
TRBJ2-2,.,TRBV12-3/TRBV12-4,.,TGTGCCAGCAGTTTAGGGCGGGTCGGGCAAGGGGAGCTGTTTTTT,CASSLGRVGQGELFF
TRBJ1-1,.,TRBV10-3,many,TGTGCCATCAGTGAGAGGAGGGACACTGAAGCTTTCTTT,CAISERRDTEAFF
TRBJ2-7,.,TRBV5-1,many,TGCGCCAGCAGCTTGGTGCCGGGAACAGGCGAGCAGTACTTC,CASSLVPGTGEQYF
TRBJ2-5,TRBD2,TRBV6-1,many,TGTGCCAGCAGTGAAAGACTAGCGGGGGGTTGGGAGACCCAGTACTTC,CASSERLAGGWETQYF
TRBJ2-1,TRBD2,TRBV7-3,.,TGTGCCAGCAGCTTAATGGGACTAGCCGGCAATGAGCAGTTCTTC,CASSLMGLAGNEQFF
TRBJ2-7,.,TRBV5-6,.,TGTGCCAGCACTAGAAGGAGGGGATCCGAGCAGTACTTC,CASTRRRGSEQYF
TRBJ1-1,.,TRBV5-1,.,TGCGCCAGCAGCTTGAGGCGGGTACGGAACACTGAAGCTTTCTTT,CASSLRRVRNTEAFF
TRBJ1-5,.,TRBV12-3/TRBV12-4,.,TGTGCCAGCAGTTACACGACGGGGGGGGATCAGCCCCAGCATTTT,CASSYTTGGDQPQHF
TRBJ2-1,.,TRBV19,.,TGTGCCACCAACCGGGTTGGCGACAATGAGCAGTTCTTC,CATNRVGDNEQFF
TRBJ2-1,TRBD2,TRBV10-3,few,TGTGCCATCAGTGAGCCGACCGTGAGTAGCGGGGGGCCCAATGAGCAGTTCTTC,CAISEPTVSSGGPNEQFF
TRBJ2-5,.,TRBV5-1,.,TGCGCCAGCTATCTCAGCGGCGAGACCCAGTACTTC,CASYLSGETQYF
TRBJ2-4,TRBD1,TRBV6-5,.,TGTGCCAGCAGTTCGGGACAGAAAAACATTCAGTACTTC,CASSSGQKNIQYF
TRBJ2-1,TRBD1,TRBV6-5,.,TGTGCCAGCAGATGGGACAGTGAAACTTTC,CASRWDSETF
TRBJ1-1,.,TRBV12-3/TRBV12-4,many,TGTGCCAGCCTCTCGGGGGGGAGGAACACTGAAGCTTTCTTT,CASLSGGRNTEAFF
TRBJ1-1,.,TRBV5-1,few,TGCGCCAGCAGCTTGGCGGGGGGGGTTATGAACACTGAAGCTTTCTTT,CASSLAGGVMNTEAFF
TRBJ2-7,TRBD1,TRBV18,.,TGTGCCAGCTCACTTTCTCCCGGGACAGGGCTATACGAGCAGTACTTC,CASSLSPGTGLYEQYF
TRBJ1-2,.,TRBV29-1,many,TGCAGCGTTGATCCCCCGGAAACCCTCTATGGCTACACCTTC,CSVDPPETLYGYTF
TRBJ2-5,TRBD1,TRBV20-1,.,TGCAGTGCTAGGGGACAGGCGATTGAGACCCAGTACTTC,CSARGQAIETQYF
TRBJ2-3,TRBD1,TRBV10-3,.,TGTGCCATCACTCGACAGGGGCTCCCAGATACGCAGTATTTT,CAITRQGLPDTQYF